The clone carrying this T cell receptor beta chain has ten or more counts. Its antigen is unidentified. TCRdb used MiXCR to reprocess the 5' RACE reads, holding one entry per CDR3 protein. In the table there are 120,000 or so distinct CDR3 sequences, about 17% of which are singletons. The sample belongs to a study of T-cell memory formation after mild COVID-19. Whole-study results and caveats: Clones that contracted from day 15 to 85 were balanced CD4/CD8, while later expanders leaned CD4+.

The specimen sequenced was PBMCs or a T cell subset sorted from them (not recorded which). The clonotype originates from an adult woman who had mild COVID-19 (a few samples of this study predate the infection). Cell type and time point are not known.

The CDR3 reads CASSLRVSGTYNEQFF. Written as DNA, the CDR3 is TGCGCCAGCAGCTTGCGGGTTAGTGGGACCTACAATGAGCAGTTCTTC. The J gene is TRBJ2-1, the V gene TRBV5-1; D unclear. The ends were cut back, 1 base at V and 2 bases at J, with 13 bases in the middle. Germline CDR1 reads SGHRS; CDR2 reads YFSETQ. The CDR3 contains 16 residues.